Listed below are T cell receptor beta chains from one sample, sequenced in a study of blood T cell repertoires in COVID-19. The protocol was immunoSEQ multiplex PCR, while the TCRdb copy is restricted to in-frame clones and leaves out a portion. The data show 65,000 to 80,000 clones, more than 75% seen once. The specimen was peripheral blood. The source of these receptors is a human donor in a cohort sampled during active COVID-19. Both conserved end residues are part of each CDR3. The D gene is left open where the match is weak. Size is stated for part of the rows, as once, few or many counts, or as a class when the clone is expanded.

D	J	V	size	CDR3	DNA
.	TRBJ2-3	TRBV5-1	.	CASSNLGPDTQYF	TGCGCCAGCAGCAATTTGGGGCCGGATACGCAGTATTTT
.	TRBJ1-1	TRBV7-2	.	CASSLRGGKANTEAFF	TGTGCCAGCAGCTTAAGGGGTGGGAAGGCGAACACTGAAGCTTTCTTT
TRBD2	TRBJ2-1	TRBV7-2	.	CASSPGGLAGDFSYNEQFF	TGTGCCAGCAGCCCGGGGGGGCTAGCGGGAGACTTCTCCTACAATGAGCAGTTCTTC
TRBD2	TRBJ2-5	TRBV5-1	.	CASSATSGGLQETQYF	TGCGCCAGCAGCGCGACTAGCGGGGGGCTCCAAGAGACCCAGTACTTC
.	TRBJ1-3	TRBV7-6	.	CASSLALFVEIRNTIYF	TGTGCCAGCAGCTTAGCGCTCTTTGTGGAGATAAGAAACACCATATATTTT
TRBD2	TRBJ2-1	TRBV4-1	.	CASSQAGTSRADEQFF	TGCGCCAGCAGCCAAGCAGGGACTAGCAGGGCCGATGAGCAGTTCTTC
.	TRBJ1-5	TRBV12-3/TRBV12-4	.	CASSPFRNQPQHF	TGTGCCAGCAGCCCTTTTCGCAATCAGCCCCAGCATTTT
.	TRBJ1-2	TRBV19	.	CATRWRGYDGYTF	TGTGCCACCCGCTGGCGGGGGTATGACGGCTACACCTTC
.	TRBJ1-5	TRBV9	.	CASSVGEVWQPQHF	TGTGCCAGCAGCGTAGGTGAGGTTTGGCAGCCCCAGCATTTT
.	TRBJ2-7	TRBV19	.	CASSARGLNEQYF	TGTGCCAGTAGTGCACGAGGCTTAAACGAGCAGTACTTC
.	TRBJ2-5	TRBV5-1	.	CASSQAGETQYF	TGCGCCAGCAGCCAGGCGGGTGAGACCCAGTACTTC
.	TRBJ2-2	TRBV5-1	few	CASSFLSRGAVGELFF	TGCGCCAGCAGCTTTTTGTCGCGGGGTGCGGTCGGGGAGCTGTTTTTT
.	TRBJ1-6	TRBV5-5	.	CASSLRNSPLHF	TGTGCCAGCAGCTTGCGGAATTCACCCCTCCACTTT
.	TRBJ2-5	TRBV19	.	CASSTRGIRETQYF	TGTGCCAGTAGTACCCGCGGAATAAGGGAGACCCAGTACTTC
.	TRBJ2-5	TRBV4-2	.	CASSQVVQGRGQETQYF	TGTGCCAGCAGCCAAGTGGTACAGGGAAGGGGTCAAGAGACCCAGTACTTC
TRBD2	TRBJ2-5	TRBV5-4	.	CASSSLAGGIETQYF	TGTGCCAGCAGCTCCTTAGCGGGAGGGATAGAGACCCAGTACTTC
.	TRBJ1-5	TRBV28	few	CASSYPRGQHF	TGTGCCAGCAGTTACCCCCGGGGCCAGCATTTT
.	TRBJ2-3	TRBV5-1	.	CASSSQGRTDTQYF	TGCGCCAGCAGCTCGCAGGGGCGGACAGATACGCAGTATTTT
TRBD1	TRBJ2-7	TRBV6-5	few	CASSPRGPIGEQYF	TGTGCCAGCAGTCCCAGGGGGCCCATTGGGGAGCAGTACTTC
TRBD1	TRBJ1-4	TRBV5-6	.	CASSQGQGRGKLFF	TGTGCCAGCAGCCAGGGACAGGGGAGAGGAAAACTGTTTTTT
TRBD1	TRBJ1-2	TRBV4-1	few	CASSQEGTGLHGYTF	TGCGCCAGCAGCCAAGAGGGGACAGGCCTCCATGGCTACACCTTC
.	TRBJ2-7	TRBV7-4	.	CASSSCRNYEQYF	TGTGCCAGCAGCTCCTGCAGAAACTACGAGCAGTACTTC
TRBD1	TRBJ1-2	TRBV7-3	.	CASSRTGGYGYTF	TGTGCCAGCAGCCGGACAGGGGGCTATGGCTACACCTTC
TRBD2	TRBJ2-2	TRBV10-2	.	CASVGAGGPGTGELFF	TGCGCCAGCGTTGGAGCGGGAGGGCCCGGCACCGGGGAGCTGTTTTTT
TRBD2	TRBJ2-3	TRBV9	.	CASSERGTGTDTQYF	TGTGCCAGCAGCGAGCGGGGGACCGGCACAGATACGCAGTATTTT
TRBD1	TRBJ1-6	TRBV2	.	CASSGGQGANSPLHF	TGTGCCAGCAGTGGGGGACAGGGGGCTAATTCACCCCTCCACTTT
.	TRBJ1-1	TRBV7-9	.	CASSSQQGSNTEAFF	TGTGCCAGCAGCTCTCAACAGGGCTCGAACACTGAAGCTTTCTTT
TRBD1	TRBJ2-5	TRBV4-1	once	CASSQDGTGDETQYF	TGCGCCAGCAGCCAAGATGGGACAGGGGATGAGACCCAGTACTTC
.	TRBJ1-2	TRBV28	.	CASRPNNYGYTF	TGTGCCAGCAGGCCTAACAACTATGGCTACACCTTC
.	TRBJ2-7	TRBV3-1/TRBV3-2	.	CASSQGVSSQYF	TGTGCCAGCAGCCAAGGAGTGAGCTCGCAGTACTTC
TRBD2	TRBJ2-1	TRBV19	once	CASSIQSLAGGNEQFF	TGTGCCAGTAGTATACAATCGCTAGCGGGAGGCAATGAGCAGTTCTTC
.	TRBJ2-7	TRBV27	.	CASSLYAPGYGSLGEQYF	TGTGCCAGCAGTTTATACGCACCTGGATACGGGAGTCTGGGCGAGCAGTACTTC
.	TRBJ1-6	TRBV6-5	.	CPLWAGLNSPLHF	TGTCCCCTGTGGGCAGGTCTCAATTCACCCCTCCACTTT
.	TRBJ2-7	TRBV3-1/TRBV3-2	once	CASSPTKSSYEQYF	TGTGCCAGCAGCCCAACGAAGAGCTCCTACGAGCAGTACTTC
.	TRBJ1-5	TRBV30	few	CAWSRGGFSNQPQHF	TGTGCCTGGAGCCGAGGGGGATTTAGCAATCAGCCCCAGCATTTT
.	TRBJ1-1	TRBV19	.	CASSRRAEAFF	TGTGCCAGTAGCCGGAGGGCTGAAGCTTTCTTT
.	TRBJ1-3	TRBV3-1/TRBV3-2	.	CASSPSQGLGNTIYF	TGTGCCAGCAGCCCATCACAGGGCTTAGGAAACACCATATATTTT
TRBD1	TRBJ1-2	TRBV5-1	.	CASSSGTGSEGYTF	TGCGCCAGCAGCTCCGGGACAGGGTCGGAAGGCTACACCTTC
TRBD2	TRBJ2-7	TRBV3-1/TRBV3-2	.	CASSSSGRNPYEQYF	TGTGCCAGCAGCTCTAGCGGGAGGAATCCCTACGAGCAGTACTTC
TRBD1	TRBJ1-2	TRBV7-9	.	CASDPSGTANGYTF	TGTGCCAGCGACCCTTCGGGGACAGCTAATGGCTACACCTTC
TRBD1	TRBJ1-1	TRBV7-8	.	CASSLGDSYEGTEAFF	TGTGCCAGCAGCTTAGGGGACAGTTATGAAGGTACTGAAGCTTTCTTT
.	TRBJ1-1	TRBV5-1	.	CASSSGNWFTEAFF	TGCGCCAGCAGCTCGGGAAATTGGTTCACTGAAGCTTTCTTT
.	TRBJ1-5	TRBV2	.	CASTRGDGLQPQHF	TGTGCCAGCACCCGCGGGGACGGTTTGCAGCCCCAGCATTTT
.	TRBJ2-1	TRBV5-1	.	CASSLVSSDEQFF	TGCGCCAGCAGCTTAGTGTCGAGCGATGAGCAGTTCTTC
TRBD2	TRBJ2-7	TRBV29-1	.	CSVTGLAKEQYF	TGCAGCGTTACCGGACTAGCGAAAGAGCAGTACTTC